These T cell receptor beta chains were read from a single sample in a study of T-cell memory formation after mild COVID-19. TCRdb processed the 5' RACE reads anew with MiXCR; each CDR3 protein has one entry. This sample has approximately 490,000 distinct CDR3 sequences; roughly 22% occur once, and the top ten carry around 12%. What was sequenced was PBMCs or a T cell subset sorted from them (not recorded which). Receptor source: an adult woman who had mild COVID-19 (a few samples of this study predate the infection). Cell type and time point are not known. CDR3s include the opening cysteine and the closing phenylalanine or tryptophan. A D gene is named only where the DNA matches it firmly. A clone size is listed for some rows: how often the clone was seen (once, few, many), or a class if it is expanded.

. | TRBJ2-2 | TRBV6-5 | few | TGTGCCAGCAGTTACTCACTCCTCGGGCCCTCCATTGGGGAGCTGTTTTTT | CASSYSLLGPSIGELFF
. | TRBJ2-5 | TRBV18 | few | TGTGCCAGCTCACATAGGGGCGAGACCCAGTACTTC | CASSHRGETQYF
. | TRBJ2-7 | TRBV11-2 | . | TGTGCCAGCCGATTGCCCCGCTGGGGCTACGAGCAGTACTTC | CASRLPRWGYEQYF
. | TRBJ1-5 | TRBV19 | few | TGTGCCAGTAGTAGTTTCAGTAGCAATCAGCCCCAGCATTTT | CASSSFSSNQPQHF
. | TRBJ2-1 | TRBV11-2 | . | TGTGCCAGCAGCTTAGACCCTTCCAGGGAGCAGTTCTTC | CASSLDPSREQFF
. | TRBJ2-1 | TRBV29-1 | . | TGCAGCGTTGAATATCAGGGGTTGTCCTACAATGAGCAGTTCTTC | CSVEYQGLSYNEQFF
TRBD1 | TRBJ2-3 | TRBV5-1 | few | TGCGCCAGCAGCTTCGGACAGGGGACGGCAGATACGCAGTATTTT | CASSFGQGTADTQYF
TRBD1 | TRBJ1-1 | TRBV6-1 | . | TGTGCCAGCAGTGAAGGACAGGGCTACACTGAAGCTTTCTTT | CASSEGQGYTEAFF
TRBD1 | TRBJ1-6 | TRBV20-1 | . | TGCAGTGCTAGGGAGGACAGGGATAATTCACCCCTCCACTTT | CSAREDRDNSPLHF
. | TRBJ1-1 | TRBV18 | few | TGTGCCAGCTCACCTCCCCTTCGACACCTGAACACTGAAGCTTTCTTT | CASSPPLRHLNTEAFF
TRBD2 | TRBJ2-3 | TRBV20-1 | . | TGCAGCTTTAGCGGGAGGGCCCCCACAGATACGCAGTATTTT | CSFSGRAPTDTQYF
TRBD1 | TRBJ1-1 | TRBV5-1 | . | TGCGCCAGCAGCTTGAGTCCGACAGGGATGAACACTGAAGCTTTCTTT | CASSLSPTGMNTEAFF
. | TRBJ1-1 | TRBV6-5 | few | TGTGCCAGCAGTTACCCAGGAAAAATGAACACTGAAGCTTTCTTT | CASSYPGKMNTEAFF
TRBD2 | TRBJ2-3 | TRBV6-4 | . | TGTGCCAGCAGTGGACTAGCGGGAGAAGGGACAGATACGCAGTATTTT | CASSGLAGEGTDTQYF
. | TRBJ2-4 | TRBV3-1 | . | TGTGCCAGCAGTGAGGGGAGGAGGGGAAAAAACATTCAGTACTTC | CASSEGRRGKNIQYF
. | TRBJ2-1 | TRBV13 | few | TGTGCCAGCAGCCATAAACGGACCGAGGGGGATGAGCAGTTCTTC | CASSHKRTEGDEQFF
TRBD2 | TRBJ2-3 | TRBV19 | . | TGTGCCAGTAGTATGGGACTAGCGGGGATCTTCGCGGGCACAGATACGCAGTATTTT | CASSMGLAGIFAGTDTQYF
. | TRBJ1-5 | TRBV4-1 | . | TGCGCCAGCAGTTCTCAGCGATATAGCAATCAGCCCCAGCATTTT | CASSSQRYSNQPQHF
. | TRBJ1-2 | TRBV12-3/TRBV12-4 | once | TGTGCCAGCAGGTCCCGGGACCTTGGTTACTATGGCTACACCTTC | CASRSRDLGYYGYTF
TRBD2 | TRBJ2-2 | TRBV3-1 | . | TGTGCCAGCAGCCAAGAGGGGAATAGCGGGGTCAACACCGGGGAGCTGTTTTTT | CASSQEGNSGVNTGELFF
. | TRBJ2-1 | TRBV24-1 | . | TGTGCCACCAGTGATTTTAGGAATGAGCAGTTCTTC | CATSDFRNEQFF
TRBD1 | TRBJ1-5 | TRBV12-3/TRBV12-4 | many | TGTGCCAGCGGGACAGAAAATAGCAATCAGCCCCAGCATTTT | CASGTENSNQPQHF
. | TRBJ2-1 | TRBV2 | few | TGTGCCAGCAGAAGGGCCCCACAGAATGAGCAGTTCTTC | CASRRAPQNEQFF
. | TRBJ2-1 | TRBV24-1 | . | TGTGCCACCAGTGATGATAGCATAGGGGTGGGACCCAATGAGCAGTTCTTC | CATSDDSIGVGPNEQFF
. | TRBJ2-7 | TRBV6-5 | . | TGTGCCAGCAGTTACTCGGACCCCCGAACCTACGAGCAGTACTTC | CASSYSDPRTYEQYF
. | TRBJ2-6 | TRBV3-1 | few | TGTGCCAGCAATCCAGGTGGAGGGGCCAACGTCCTGACTTTC | CASNPGGGANVLTF
. | TRBJ2-3 | TRBV4-3 | once | TGCGCCGGCAGCCAAGGACCTCCTAGCACAGATACGCAGTATTTT | CAGSQGPPSTDTQYF
TRBD2 | TRBJ2-3 | TRBV4-1 | . | TGCGCCAGCAGCCAAGACGGCGGGGGGCCAGACACAGATACGCAGTATTTT | CASSQDGGGPDTDTQYF
TRBD1 | TRBJ2-7 | TRBV7-3 | . | TGTGCCAGCAGCTGGAACCCGGGACAGCTTTACGAGCAGTACTTC | CASSWNPGQLYEQYF
. | TRBJ2-3 | TRBV24-1 | . | TGTGCCACCAGTGCCGGTGGTCCGGCGAGGCAGGGGCTAAGAGATACGCAGTATTTT | CATSAGGPARQGLRDTQYF
. | TRBJ2-2 | TRBV5-5 | . | TGTGCCAGCAGCCCGGCTCGCGGGGGCGACTATAAGGCCGGGGAGCTGTTTTTT | CASSPARGGDYKAGELFF
. | TRBJ1-1 | TRBV6-2/TRBV6-3 | . | TGTGCCAGCAGTTACTCGATTAAGGGGAACACTGAAGCTTTCTTT | CASSYSIKGNTEAFF
TRBD1 | TRBJ2-3 | TRBV25-1 | . | TGTGCCAGCAGTGGCGGACAGGGAAGGGCGCAGTATTTT | CASSGGQGRAQYF
TRBD1 | TRBJ2-7 | TRBV2 | . | TGTGCCAGCGTGGGGGACAGGGGGCCGCGGGAGCAGTACTTC | CASVGDRGPREQYF
TRBD1 | TRBJ1-1 | TRBV19 | few | TGTGCCAGTAGTATAACAGGGGGCGTTGCTGAAGCTTTCTTT | CASSITGGVAEAFF
. | TRBJ1-1 | TRBV24-1 | few | TGTGCCACCAGTTCGTCGGGCACTGAAGCTTTCTTT | CATSSSGTEAFF
TRBD1 | TRBJ2-2 | TRBV24-1 | . | TGTGCCACCACGGACAGGGTGAACACCGGGGAGCTGTTTTTT | CATTDRVNTGELFF
. | TRBJ1-5 | TRBV6-1 | few | TGTGCCAGCAGTGACATCAACAATCAGCCCCAGCATTTT | CASSDINNQPQHF
. | TRBJ2-2 | TRBV7-2 | . | TGTGCCAGCAGCCCAGTCCGTCCCGGGGAGCTGTTTTTT | CASSPVRPGELFF
TRBD1 | TRBJ1-2 | TRBV9 | . | TGTGCCAGCAGCTTACAGACAGGGGCGATCTATGGCTACACCTTC | CASSLQTGAIYGYTF
. | TRBJ2-4 | TRBV5-1 | . | TGCGCCAGCAGCCCCCGGGATCTAGCCAAAAACATTCAGTACTTC | CASSPRDLAKNIQYF
. | TRBJ1-4 | TRBV29-1 | few | TGCAGCGTTGAAGATCTGGAGGCCGGGGAACTGTTTTTT | CSVEDLEAGELFF
. | TRBJ2-7 | TRBV2 | few | TGTGCCAGCAGTGAAAACCCTTTGGGGGGTCTTCCTGGTGAGCAGTACTTC | CASSENPLGGLPGEQYF
. | TRBJ2-3 | TRBV7-3 | . | TGTGCCAGCAGCCCTAGTTATCAAGCAGATACGCAGTATTTT | CASSPSYQADTQYF
. | TRBJ2-7 | TRBV7-9 | . | TGTGCCAGCAGCCCCGACCTGAGACGGCAGGGGCCTTGGTACGAGCAGTACTTC | CASSPDLRRQGPWYEQYF
TRBD1 | TRBJ1-2 | TRBV5-1 | few | TGCGCCAGCAGCTTTGGACAGGGTAACTATGGCTACACCTTC | CASSFGQGNYGYTF
TRBD1 | TRBJ2-1 | TRBV5-1 | few | TGCGCCAGCAGCTTGCCTCGCGGACAGGGTTTTAAGGATGAGCAGTTCTTC | CASSLPRGQGFKDEQFF
. | TRBJ2-1 | TRBV6-4 | . | TGTGCCAGCTCGAAGGACGGAACCTACACTGAGCAGTTCTTC | CASSKDGTYTEQFF
. | TRBJ2-1 | TRBV4-1 | . | TGCGCCAGCAGCCAAGAAGCCCTATCTTACAATGAGCAGTTCTTC | CASSQEALSYNEQFF
. | TRBJ1-1 | TRBV7-9 | few | TGTGCCAGCAGCTCGACAGCAGTATACGTGAACACTGAAGCTTTCTTT | CASSSTAVYVNTEAFF
. | TRBJ2-5 | TRBV25-1 | . | TGTGCCAGCACTTTCATCACAGGGAAAGGGGAGACCCAGTACTTC | CASTFITGKGETQYF
. | TRBJ2-7 | TRBV4-2 | . | TGTGCCAGCAGTCCTACAGGTACAACCTACGAGCAGTACTTC | CASSPTGTTYEQYF
TRBD2 | TRBJ2-3 | TRBV7-8 | . | TGTGCCAGCAGCTACCAGACTAGCGGGGGGGACACAGATACGCAGTATTTT | CASSYQTSGGDTDTQYF